This section outlines one TCR beta chain sequence together with its context. Its specific antigen is unknown. Base qualities are not at hand, and no much larger clone is one base apart. The data are from a study of cytomegalovirus exposure and HLA in healthy donors (dated 2017 in TCRdb). Some background on the complete study: An earlier analysis of 587 of the donors reported approximately 270 Gb of sequence data and more than 90 million unique TCR beta sequences from some 180 million T cells. In a later genetic analysis, genome-wide SNP genotypes for 398 of the 666 donors were used, and that subset was treated as a discovery cohort. Along with the roughly 670-subject first cohort, a separate validation cohort of some 130 different subjects was used. A later analysis re-examined previously published TCR beta repertoires from 610 or so donors and added high-resolution HLA genotyping to investigate patterns of TCR occurrence. In the later analysis, no new phenotypic data were used to find candidate immune exposures; instead, reliance was placed on TCR beta sequences and their occurrence across donors. Typing coverage varied by locus: about 620-630 donors for A, B, C, DRB1 and DQB1; more than 500 for DQA1; 600 to 610 for DPA1; more than 450 for DPB1. All discovery cohort repertoires had been generated on a single sequencing platform. Four or five DR-DQ haplotypes were handled as single units for association and clustering, since linkage in the cohort was strong. The study aimed to test whether cataloging public T cell receptors could reveal signatures of past pathogen exposure. The study combined high-throughput TCR immunosequencing, statistical association of individual TCRs with disease status, and machine learning to predict cytomegalovirus infection status. Donor age, sex, ethnicity and CMV serostatus were collected together with the repertoire data. An early release covering roughly 640 HLA-typed donors comprised roughly 300 gigabases of sequencing data and about 90 million unique TCR sequences. The T cell repertoires of 700 or so subjects were profiled by immunosequencing and related to cytomegalovirus serostatus. Of the 398 genotyped donors, approximately 81% were placed in the genetic ancestry cluster associated with self-reported Caucasian donors. Across around 400 genotyped donors of the cohort, an average of approximately 240,000 unique TCR beta nucleotide sequences per donor were sequenced, and roughly a sixth of those sequences were non-productive. HLA typing covered class I and class II loci at four-digit resolution. To decide whether each TCR beta V gene segment behaved as functional or pseudogenic, an earlier analysis of approximately 600 of the donors relied on high-throughput TCR beta sequencing.

The library was built by means of the immunoSEQ multiplex PCR assay. A mixture of 60 forward primers for TCR Vbeta segments and 13 reverse primers for TCR Jbeta segments was used in the multiplex PCR. Amplification of the CDR3 region of rearranged TCR beta genes was performed with a multiplex PCR assay on genomic DNA. Amplified TCR beta libraries were sequenced as 87-base-pair reads on the Illumina HiSeq System. The original methods were these. A later analysis counted about 80 million unique TCR beta chains across the 550 to 700 repertoires, and 10 million to 12 million of these chains were shared by at least two donors. A nearest-neighbor algorithm error-corrected the raw reads and collapsed the reads into unique sequences, merging closely related sequences to remove PCR and sequencing errors. V, D and J gene segments were assigned by aligning CDR3 sequences to IMGT reference sequences. For a sequence to be retained, at least a six-nucleotide match to both a V gene segment and a J gene segment was required. Rearrangements were called productive when the CDR3 lacked stop codons and stayed in frame with V and J; all others were non-productive. Following IMGT convention, CDR3 was defined as the stretch from the second conserved V-encoded cysteine to the conserved J-encoded phenylalanine. The earlier analysis of 500 to 600 of the donors excluded sequences that lacked an unambiguous match to a single V gene segment. An earlier analysis of a few hundred of the donors called V segments functional above 56.7% productive rearrangements and segregating when the between-donor standard deviation exceeded 5%. A statistical classification framework was built for diagnosing cytomegalovirus status from the catalog of TCR beta chain sequences. A later analysis assigned V and J genes by comparing TCR nucleotide sequences with IMGT/GENE-DB human TR gene sequences. Using the TCRdist pipeline, a later analysis assigned CDR3 sequences along with most-parsimonious VDJ recombination scenarios. In a later analysis, every TCR beta chain was defined by the combination of its CDR3 amino acid sequence and its V-gene family, and reads without a unique V-gene family were dropped. To address suspected cross-contamination and a sequencing artifact, a later analysis removed roughly 580 highly shared, low-generation-probability nucleotide sequences. In a later analysis, a clonal expansion index for each public chain was calculated from normalized within-repertoire ranks of inferred template counts. Generation probabilities in a later analysis came from a VDJ recombination model fitted to out-of-frame rearrangements, and those results were checked against IGoR. In a later analysis, TCR-TCR, TCR-HLA and TCR-CMV co-occurrence was scored with hypergeometric tests, and a repertoire-size bias correction was applied to TCR pairs. False discovery rates were estimated in a later analysis by permuting HLA or CMV assignments 20 times. In a later analysis, co-occurring TCRs were grouped using DBSCAN, with TCRdist sequence similarity added in when clustering inside HLA-allele-positive subsets. Repertoires with fewer than 30,000 or more than 120,000 public chains, plus five repertoires with anomalous nucleotide sharing, were excluded from co-occurrence clustering. TCRdb limited this immuneACCESS table to in-frame rearrangements with V and J called. A share of clones is missing; checked studies link under half to unresolved V genes, and the rest is unexplained. The V and J calls and clone size are taken from that table; D and trimming were inferred from the DNA. The sample records fewer than 200,000 clones, approximately 70% of which are singletons. Around 3% of the sample is held by the ten biggest clonotypes.

Overall results and qualifications from the work: Only TCR beta chains were sequenced in this cohort, and the absence of alpha or paired-chain data limited detectable features. Sequencing depth was assumed to be roughly uniform across donors in the presence/absence analyses, though that assumption may not hold. Because counts were too low, around 18 rarely observed V segments, including chromosome 9 orphons, were left out of the earlier analysis of approximately 580 of the donors. In vitro tests confirmed that a few of the cytomegalovirus-associated TCR beta chains recognize cytomegalovirus antigens. Correlated functional status among segregating V segments might be attributable to linkage disequilibrium, but an unknown experimental factor could not be ruled out. Because HLA typing was missing for some donors at each locus, association tests included only the typed subset. A later genetic analysis associated a missense DCLRE1C variant with V-gene and J-gene trimming of TCR beta chains, and an independent cohort replicated the association. CMV serostatus was the only immune exposure information available for the cohort. In a later analysis, around 15,000 TCR beta sequences were associated with specific HLA alleles at a false discovery rate of 0.05. It was suggested by the authors that the approach could potentially be generalized to other disease states and immunological phenotypes. A cluster of highly shared sequence variants was judged likely to represent a technical artifact of the sequencing pipeline. Some IMGT-functional V segments, including TRBV6-2 and TRBV6-3, could not be told apart with the 87-base-pair reads, so those segments were excluded. According to a later analysis, TCR association rates differed among HLA loci, with DRB1 alleles showing the most associated TCRs and HLA-C alleles showing the fewest. The study gave a list of around 170 TCR beta chains associated with cytomegalovirus. A further reported finding was that TCR beta sequences accurately predicted the HLA-A and HLA-B alleles for most subjects in the first cohort. Cytomegalovirus status was reported to be diagnosed by the classifier with high specificity and sensitivity in both the original and validation cohorts. In a later analysis, several top co-occurrence clusters were reported to appear linked to parvovirus B19, influenza, CMV and Epstein-Barr virus. In a later analysis, most CMV-associated TCR beta chains were found to appear HLA-restricted, with HLA associations seemingly driven largely by CMV exposure. While some public TCRs were present in many individuals, most TCR sequences turned up only very rarely across donors. According to a later genetic analysis, donors in an Asian-associated ancestry cluster had fewer N-insertions in productive TCRs than the roughly 670-donor mean. An earlier analysis of approximately 540 of the donors showed that most TCR beta V segments appeared in productive rearrangements either about 87% or about 30% of the time, which broadly matched IMGT annotations. In a later analysis, HLA-associated TCR beta chains showed more clonal expansion and lower generation probabilities than non-associated chains that were equally common. Assigning TCR associations to individual alleles was difficult when HLA alleles, especially DR and DQ, strongly co-occurred.

Per the germline V gene, SGHRS is the CDR1 and YFSETQ is the CDR2. V and J are trimmed by 0 bases and 1 base, and the gene matches miss 3 bases of the junction. CDR3 length: 15 amino acids, cysteine to phenylalanine. Just the 45-base CDR3 DNA is kept, in frame starting at base 1. In total, 600 or so healthy bone marrow donors made up the cohort. All cohort members were sampled while nominally healthy, although unrecorded immune exposures were likely present. The donor tested CMV seropositive, placing the donor among the approximately 310 seropositive members of the cohort. A peripheral blood sample was provided by each donor, and peripheral blood mononuclear cells were used for TCR beta sequencing. The Qiagen DNeasy Blood Extraction Kit was used to extract genomic DNA from the blood cell samples.

The clonotype was recovered from a woman between 40 and 55 years old in good health and CMV-seropositive. The source material was PBMCs. This sequence uses TRBV5-1 and TRBJ1-2, and 7 bases in between align with TRBD1. The nucleotide sequence is given as TGCGCCAGCAGCTTGGAGGCAGGGGGTAACTATGGCTACACCTTC. It codes for CASSLEAGGNYGYTF.